Detailed here is one TCR beta chain. Antigen specificity is unknown. The source of the sample is a study of OX40 agonist ivuxolimab in advanced cancers. Study background: Partial responses were seen in three patients, one with hepatocellular carcinoma and two with cutaneous melanoma. Notes on the study in general: Certain nonresponding patients likewise had low normalized T-cell clonal expansion.

Sequencing was performed with immunoSEQ multiplex PCR; in TCRdb, only in-frame clones are kept and a portion is missing. Of 60,000 or so clones listed, roughly 84% are singletons. Prior autoimmune disease or systemic immunosuppression barred patients. The V gene's germline CDR1 is SQVTM and CDR2 ANQGSEA. V lost 1 base and J 0 bases, leaving 4 bases between the germline ends. CDR3 length equals 13 residues. This clonotype originated in an adult with an advanced solid tumor such as melanoma, head and neck, liver or kidney cancer. Sequenced material: CD4+ or CD8+ T cells sorted from blood, taken in a trial of the OX40 agonist ivuxolimab. This chain connects TRBV29-1 to TRBJ1-3; D uncertain. DNA for the CDR3: TGCAGCGTTGAAGCGAACTCTGGAAACACCATATATTTT. Translation: CSVEANSGNTIYF.